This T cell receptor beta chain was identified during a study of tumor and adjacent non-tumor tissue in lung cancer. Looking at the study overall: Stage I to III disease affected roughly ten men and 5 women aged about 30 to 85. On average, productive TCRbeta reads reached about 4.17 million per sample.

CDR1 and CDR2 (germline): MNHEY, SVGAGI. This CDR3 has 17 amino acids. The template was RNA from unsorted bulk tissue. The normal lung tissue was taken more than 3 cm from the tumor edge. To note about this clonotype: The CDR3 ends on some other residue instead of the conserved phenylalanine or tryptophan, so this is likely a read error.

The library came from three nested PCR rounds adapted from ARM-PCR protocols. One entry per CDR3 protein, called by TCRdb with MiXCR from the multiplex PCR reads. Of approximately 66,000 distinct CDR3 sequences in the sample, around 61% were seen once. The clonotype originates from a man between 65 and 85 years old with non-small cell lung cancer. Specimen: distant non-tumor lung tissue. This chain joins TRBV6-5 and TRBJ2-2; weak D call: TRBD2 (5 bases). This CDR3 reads CTSRFSGIGMYAGELFL. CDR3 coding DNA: TGTACCAGCAGATTTTCCGGGATAGGGATGTACGCCGGGGAGCTGTTTTTA.